This T cell receptor beta chain came from a study of identical twins. Notes on the study in general: Cord blood beta clonotypes present at high abundance carried fewer insertions; no such pattern appeared in memory repertoires. Within twin pairs, the out-of-frame alpha sequences they shared showed excess low generation probability.

This clonotype was recorded many times. Antigen unknown. One entry per CDR3 protein results from TCRdb running MiXCR on the 5' RACE reads. The sample records more than 650,000 distinct CDR3 sequences, roughly 6% being singletons. In every case, the donor was a healthy Caucasian. V dropped 6 bases and J dropped 5 bases, with 22 bases sitting between them. The CDR3 spans 15 residues. CDR1 DFQATT and CDR2 SNEGSKA come from the germline V gene (reference sequence). This TCR derives from a man aged 18 to 35 in good health. Sequencing was carried out using naive T cells sorted from blood. This sequence joins TRBV20-1 and TRBJ1-1, with D hard to call. CDR3 in DNA: TGCAGTGCCTATCCCGCTAGAGCCAGCCAGACTGAAGCTTTCTTT. Amino acids: CSAYPARASQTEAFF.